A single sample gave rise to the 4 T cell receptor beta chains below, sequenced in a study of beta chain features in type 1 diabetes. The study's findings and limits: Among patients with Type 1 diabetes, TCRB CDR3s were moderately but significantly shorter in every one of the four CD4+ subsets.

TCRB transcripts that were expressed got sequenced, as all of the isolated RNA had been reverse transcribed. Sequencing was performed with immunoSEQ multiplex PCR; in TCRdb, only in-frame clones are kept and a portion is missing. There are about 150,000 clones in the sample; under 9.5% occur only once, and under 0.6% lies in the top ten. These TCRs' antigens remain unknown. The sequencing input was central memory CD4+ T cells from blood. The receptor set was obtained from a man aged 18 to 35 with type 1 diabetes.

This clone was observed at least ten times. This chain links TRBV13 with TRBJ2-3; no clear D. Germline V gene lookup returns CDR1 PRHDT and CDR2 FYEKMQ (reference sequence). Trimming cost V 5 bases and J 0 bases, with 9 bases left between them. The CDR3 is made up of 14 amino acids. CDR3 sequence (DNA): TGTGCCAGCAGCCCTTCGTCTAGCACAGATACGCAGTATTTT. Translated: CASSPSSSTDTQYF.

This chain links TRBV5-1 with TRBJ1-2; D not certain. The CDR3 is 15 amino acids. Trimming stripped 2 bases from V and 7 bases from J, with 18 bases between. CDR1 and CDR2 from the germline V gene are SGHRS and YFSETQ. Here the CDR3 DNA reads TGCGCCAGCAGCTTCACACATCCTTCGGGAGGTGGCTACACCTTC. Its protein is CASSFTHPSGGGYTF.

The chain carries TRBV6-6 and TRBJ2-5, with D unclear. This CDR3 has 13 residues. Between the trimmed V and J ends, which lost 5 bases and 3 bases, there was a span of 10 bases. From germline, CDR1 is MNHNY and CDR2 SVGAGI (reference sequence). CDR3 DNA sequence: TGTGCCAGCAGTGTCGACAAGGAAGAGACCCAGTACTTC. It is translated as CASSVDKEETQYF.

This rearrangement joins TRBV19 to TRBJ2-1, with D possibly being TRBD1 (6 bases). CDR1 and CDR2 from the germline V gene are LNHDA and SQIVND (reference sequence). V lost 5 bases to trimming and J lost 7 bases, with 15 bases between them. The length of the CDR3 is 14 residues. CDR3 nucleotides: TGTGCCAGTAGTCCGGGACATTGGTCGAATGAGCAGTTCTTC. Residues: CASSPGHWSNEQFF.